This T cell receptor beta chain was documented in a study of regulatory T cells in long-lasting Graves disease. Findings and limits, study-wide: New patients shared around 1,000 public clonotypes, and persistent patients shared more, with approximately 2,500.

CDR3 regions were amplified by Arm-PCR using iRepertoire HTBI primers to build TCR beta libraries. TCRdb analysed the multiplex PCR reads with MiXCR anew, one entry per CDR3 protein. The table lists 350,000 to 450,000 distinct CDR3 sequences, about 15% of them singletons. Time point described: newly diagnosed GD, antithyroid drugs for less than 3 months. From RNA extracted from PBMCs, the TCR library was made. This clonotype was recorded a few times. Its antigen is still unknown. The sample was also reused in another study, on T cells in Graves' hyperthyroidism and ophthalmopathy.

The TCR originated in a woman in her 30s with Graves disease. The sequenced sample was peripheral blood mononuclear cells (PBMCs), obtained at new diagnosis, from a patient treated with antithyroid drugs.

The chain's CDR3 is CASSQVTGKGYGYTF. For the CDR3, the DNA is TGTGCCAGCAGCCAAGTGACGGGGAAGGGGTATGGCTACACCTTC. The rearrangement joins TRBV3-1 to TRBJ1-2; the D gene is possibly TRBD1 (5 bases). This CDR3 region has 15 residues. Per the germline V gene, CDR1 is LGHDT and CDR2 is YNNKEL (reference sequence). V shed 1 base and J shed 5 bases, with 14 bases lying between them.